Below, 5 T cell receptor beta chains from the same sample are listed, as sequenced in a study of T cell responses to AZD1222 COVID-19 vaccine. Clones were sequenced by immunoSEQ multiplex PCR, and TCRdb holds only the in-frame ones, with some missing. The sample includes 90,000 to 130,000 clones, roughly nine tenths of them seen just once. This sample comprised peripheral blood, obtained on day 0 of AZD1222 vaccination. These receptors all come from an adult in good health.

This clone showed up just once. The CDR3 protein is CASSQATSGGFSYEQYF. The CDR3 nucleotides read TGCGCCAGCAGCCAAGCCACTAGCGGGGGATTCTCCTACGAGCAGTACTTC. The V gene is TRBV4-1, the J gene TRBJ2-7; TRBD2 matches at 11 bases. The CDR3 runs 17 residues. Germline V gives CDR1 MGHRA, CDR2 YSYEKL. Trimming took 1 base from V and 0 from J; bases not matched to a gene: 5.

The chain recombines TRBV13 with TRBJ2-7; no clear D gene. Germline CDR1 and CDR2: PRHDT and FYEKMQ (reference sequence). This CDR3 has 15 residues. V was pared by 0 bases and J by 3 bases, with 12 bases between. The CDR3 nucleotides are TGTGCCAGCAGCTTAGGTCGCTCCAGAGGCTACGAGCAGTACTTC. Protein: CASSLGRSRGYEQYF.

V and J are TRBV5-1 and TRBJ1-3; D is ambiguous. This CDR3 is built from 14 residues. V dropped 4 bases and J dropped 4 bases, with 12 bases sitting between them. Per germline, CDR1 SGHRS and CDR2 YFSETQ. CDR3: CASSPLITGNTIYF. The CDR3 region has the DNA TGCGCCAGCAGCCCCTTGATTACCGGAAACACCATATATTTT. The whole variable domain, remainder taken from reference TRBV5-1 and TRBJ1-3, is KAGVTQTPRYLIKTRGQQVTLSCSPISGHRSVSWYQQTPGQGLQFLFEYFSETQRNKGNFPGRFSGRQFSNSRSEMNVSTLELGDSALYLCASSPLITGNTIYFGEGSWLTVV.

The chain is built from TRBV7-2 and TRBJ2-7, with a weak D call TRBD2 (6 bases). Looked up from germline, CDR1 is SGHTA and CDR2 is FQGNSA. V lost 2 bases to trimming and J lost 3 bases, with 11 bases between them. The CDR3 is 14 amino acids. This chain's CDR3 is CASSLPGSYYEQYF. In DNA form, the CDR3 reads TGTGCCAGCAGCTTACCCGGGAGCTACTACGAGCAGTACTTC.

The CDR3 sequence: CASSQDLVAGEAFF. DNA of the CDR3: TGTGCCAGCAGCCAAGATCTTGTTGCGGGTGAAGCTTTCTTT. The chain couples TRBV14 to TRBJ1-1; D is uncertain. Per the germline V gene, CDR1 is SGHDN and CDR2 is FVKESK. The length of the CDR3 is 14 residues. Trimming left V 0 bases short and J 7 bases short, with 12 bases between.